The 29 T cell receptor beta chains below all came from one sample that was sequenced in a study. TCRdb analysed the 5' RACE reads with MiXCR anew, one entry per CDR3 protein. Of almost 9,000 distinct CDR3 sequences in the sample, 25% to 30% are singletons; the top ten hold 4.6%. Sequencing was done on a sample of naive CD4+ T cells sorted from a lymph node. Subset reported: naive CD4+ T cells, CD4+CD45RA+CD25-. The receptors come from a female donor with breast cancer.

J is TRBJ1-1 and V is TRBV20-1, with TRBD1 matching over 7 bases. Germline CDR1 is DFQATT and CDR2 is SNEGSKA (reference sequence). This CDR3 has 12 amino acids. The V segment lost 2 bases and the J segment 6 bases; nucleotides outside the gene matches: 3. This chain's CDR3 is CSARKTGPEAFF. For the CDR3, the DNA is TGCAGTGCTAGAAAGACAGGGCCTGAAGCTTTCTTT.

Worth noting for this clonotype: Being one base from a much bigger clone, this may be a read error. The V call is TRBV6-5, the J call TRBJ1-5; tentatively, D is TRBD1 (5 bases). The CDR3 has 13 residues. Germline V lookup: CDR1 MNHEY, CDR2 SVGAGI. The CDR3 coding sequence is TGTGCCAGCAGTAATCTTGCAGGGTTACCCCGGCATTTT. Protein: CASSNLAGLPRHF.

This clonotype was detected many times. The chain links TRBV2 to TRBJ1-5; 9 nucleotides match TRBD1. From germline, CDR1 is SNHLY and CDR2 FYNNEI. Trimming cost V 6 bases and J 1 base; bases outside gene matches: 4. This CDR3 is 15 amino acids long. In DNA, the CDR3 is TGTGCCAGCAGGCCTGGGACAGGGAGCAATCAGCCCCAGCATTTT. Translating gives CASRPGTGSNQPQHF.

This clonotype has just a few counts. Since a much larger clone is just one base distant, this may be a read error. The gene calls are TRBV24-1 and TRBJ2-1; 7 nucleotides align to TRBD2. The CDR3 consists of 14 residues. Germline V gene data show CDR1 as KGHDR and CDR2 as SFDVKD. V shed 11 bases, J shed 1 base, and the junction held 7 bases outside the gene matches. The CDR3 is CAISGTPSYNEQFF. CDR3 in DNA: TGTGCCATCAGCGGGACTCCATCCTACAATGAGCAGTTCTTC.

By sample share, this clonotype is medium-sized (0.01 to 0.1%). The chain joins TRBV2 to TRBJ1-6; no reliable D call. The CDR3 spans 13 residues. Germline CDR1 and CDR2: SNHLY and FYNNEI. V was shortened by 6 bases and J by 6 bases, with 9 bases between the two germline ends. CDR3 DNA sequence: TGTGCCAGCAGATTACCGCCTAATTCACCCCTCCACTTT. Protein: CASRLPPNSPLHF. The full variable domain, with the rest looked up from reference TRBV2 and TRBJ1-6, is EPEVTQTPSHQVTQMGQEVILRCVPISNHLYFYWYRQILGQKVEFLVSFYNNEISEKSEIFDDQFSVERPDGSNFTLKIRSTKLEDSAMYFCASRLPPNSPLHFGNGTRLTVT.

This clonotype was seen a single time. A much larger clone is a single base away; this may be a read error. The chain joins TRBV12-3 or TRBV12-4 to TRBJ1-1; the D is unclear. The V gene lost 4 bases and the J gene lost 1 base, with 10 bases spanning the gap. The CDR3 spans 14 residues. The DNA for the CDR3 is TGTGCCAGCAGTTCGAGCCACCCGAACACTGAAGCTTTCTTT. It yields the protein CASSSSHPNTEAFF.

J is TRBJ1-2 and V is TRBV5-1, with D hard to call. Germline V gene lookup returns CDR1 SGHRS and CDR2 YFSETQ. The CDR3 is 15 amino acids. Trimming cost V 2 bases and J 3 bases, with 14 bases left between them. The DNA of the CDR3 is TGCGCCAGCAGCTTCTCTATTGGCAGCTACTATGGCTACACCTTC. This encodes CASSFSIGSYYGYTF.

The sample holds many counts of this clonotype. The chain has TRBV6-5 and TRBJ2-1; D may correspond to TRBD1 or TRBD2 (5 bases each). The CDR3 totals 17 residues. CDR1 and CDR2 (germline): MNHEY, SVGAGI. V was cut by 4 bases and J by 3 bases, with 19 bases left in between. The CDR3 coding sequence is TGTGCCAGCAGTTTTAGACCGGGACCCCGGGTCTACAATGAGCAGTTCTTC. This sequence encodes CASSFRPGPRVYNEQFF.

The chain is built from TRBV7-6 and TRBJ1-1; D is undetermined. Trimming removed 4 bases from V and 0 bases from J, with 6 bases in between. The CDR3 runs to 13 residues. From germline, CDR1 is SGHVS and CDR2 FNYEAQ. The CDR3 nucleotides are TGTGCCAGCAGCTCTAGAATGAACACTGAAGCTTTCTTT. As protein: CASSSRMNTEAFF.

As for this clonotype: As the CDR3 is not closed by the conserved phenylalanine or tryptophan, this likely results from a read error. No DNA is shown, since the ends of the CDR3 on it are uncertain; the CDR3 is the one TCRdb lists. The chain has TRBV3-1 and TRBJ2-7. Germline V lookup: CDR1 LGHDT, CDR2 YNNKEL (reference sequence). The CDR3 length equals 10 residues, ends included. Here the CDR3 reads CASNHAEQYL.

The chain couples TRBV9 to TRBJ2-1; 8 nucleotides line up with TRBD2. V lost 4 bases to trimming and J lost 6 bases; unmatched junction nucleotides: 3. The CDR3 sequence is 13 residues long. In germline, CDR1 is SGDLS, CDR2 YYNGEE. CDR3 in DNA: TGTGCCAGCAGCCCGGGGGGGGGCAATGAGCAGTTCTTC. Protein: CASSPGGGNEQFF.

Comments on this clonotype: This likely comes from a read error, as the CDR3 has no conserved phenylalanine or tryptophan at its end. This chain joins TRBV7-9 and TRBJ1-3, with D possibly TRBD1 on 6 matching bases. CDR1 and CDR2 (germline): SEHNR, FQNEAQ (reference sequence). This CDR3 comprises 16 residues. Between the trimmed V and J ends, which lost 10 bases and 2 bases, there was a span of 21 bases. The CDR3 coding sequence is TGTGCCAACAAAGATTCAGGGGAAGGCCCTGGAAACACCATATATCTT. Its translation: CANKDSGEGPGNTIYL.

This clonotype is medium-sized within its sample. The chain employs TRBV28 and TRBJ1-1, with D hard to call. Germline V gives CDR1 MDHEN, CDR2 SYDVKM. With 8 bases removed from V and 1 base from J, the gap between germline ends came to 17 bases. This CDR3 has 15 residues. CDR3 bases: TGTGCCAGCTACGACTCGGGCAGTAGGAACACTGAAGCTTTCTTT. It specifies CASYDSGSRNTEAFF.

There are many counts of this clonotype. This chain joins TRBV28 and TRBJ1-2; maybe TRBD1 (6 bases). Per germline, CDR1 MDHEN and CDR2 SYDVKM. Trimming left V 3 bases short and J 1 base short, with 12 bases between. There are 15 residues in the CDR3. CDR3 residues: CASSLSQGYNYGYTF. The DNA for the CDR3 is TGTGCCAGCAGTTTGTCACAGGGCTATAACTATGGCTACACCTTC.

V gene TRBV27 combines with J gene TRBJ2-1; 10 bases agree with TRBD2. Germline V gene lookup returns CDR1 MNHEY and CDR2 SMNVEV (reference sequence). With V trimmed by 0 bases and J by 1 base, 9 bases remained unmatched. This CDR3 is built from 19 residues. The chain's CDR3 is CASSLSMASGGRSYNEQFF. The CDR3 coding sequence is TGTGCCAGCAGTTTATCGATGGCTAGCGGGGGAAGGTCCTACAATGAGCAGTTCTTC.

This clonotype is termed medium-sized. The CDR3 bases are TGTGCCAGCAGTTACAAAAACATTCAGTACTTC. As protein: CASSYKNIQYF. The rearrangement uses TRBV6-5 and TRBJ2-4; no firm D call. The V end was cut by 2 bases, the J end by 4 bases, with 0 bases between. Germline values: CDR1 MNHEY, CDR2 SVGAGI. The CDR3 covers 11 residues.

Regarding this clonotype: A much larger clonotype is one base distant, so this may be a read error. The final CDR3 position lacks the conserved phenylalanine or tryptophan, pointing to a likely read error. This chain connects TRBV7-6 to TRBJ2-1; 7 bases agree with TRBD2. V trimming: 4 bases; J trimming: 2 bases; junction bases outside the gene matches: 5. The germline CDR1 and CDR2 sequences are SGHVS and FNYEAQ. The CDR3 totals 15 residues. The CDR3 bases are TGTGCCAGCAGCTCCTCTAGCGGTGCCTACAATGAGCAGTTCCTC. Translation gives CASSSSSGAYNEQFL.

About this clonotype itself: A much larger clone differs from this one at a single base, so this may be a read error. The CDR3 ends on some other residue instead of the conserved phenylalanine or tryptophan, so this is likely a read error. The gene calls are TRBV6-5 and TRBJ1-1; D may be TRBD1 (6 bases). The V gene lost 5 bases and the J gene lost 4 bases, with 11 bases spanning the gap. The germline V gene encodes CDR1 MNHEY and CDR2 SVGAGI. This CDR3 has 13 residues. The CDR3 DNA is TGTGCCAGCAGTAAGGGGGGAGGCACTGAAGCTTTCTCT. Amino acids: CASSKGGGTEAFS.

Within the sample, this clonotype is medium-sized. The chain combines TRBV5-1 with TRBJ1-5; D unresolved. Germline V gene lookup returns CDR1 SGHRS and CDR2 YFSETQ. The CDR3 is 16 amino acids. Trimming cost V 0 bases and J 0 bases, with 10 bases left between them. CDR3 amino acids: CASSLVPGYSNQPQHF. Written as DNA, the CDR3 is TGCGCCAGCAGCTTGGTACCCGGTTATAGCAATCAGCCCCAGCATTTT.

In its sample, this clonotype was seen many times. The V call is TRBV2, the J call TRBJ1-2, with D possibly being TRBD1 (5 bases). Germline CDR1 is SNHLY and CDR2 is FYNNEI. The CDR3 runs 13 residues. V lost 6 bases to trimming and J lost 4 bases, with 12 bases between them. CDR3 sequence reads: CASRMGPTYGYTF. The CDR3 nucleotides are TGTGCCAGCAGGATGGGGCCTACCTATGGCTACACCTTC.

The table lists this clonotype with many counts. CDR3 region: CASSERGLGNQPQHF. Here the CDR3 DNA reads TGTGCCAGCAGTGAAAGGGGGCTGGGCAATCAGCCCCAGCATTTT. The chain joins TRBV6-1 to TRBJ1-5; the match to TRBD1 covers 7 bases. Germline trimming cut 2 bases from V and 2 bases from J; bases unmatched to any gene: 3. The CDR3 is 15 residues long. Germline V gene lookup returns CDR1 MNHNS and CDR2 SASEGT.

Many counts were recorded for this clonotype. The chain recombines TRBV4-1 with TRBJ2-1, with D possibly matching TRBD1 (8 bases). From germline, CDR1 is MGHRA and CDR2 YSYEKL. The V end lost 1 base, the J end lost 5 bases, and 24 bases lay between the germline ends. This CDR3 is 19 amino acids long. CDR3 sequence: CASSQGIAIWTGRDNEQFF. CDR3 sequence (DNA): TGCGCCAGCAGCCAAGGAATAGCCATCTGGACAGGGAGGGACAATGAGCAGTTCTTC.

Remarks on this clonotype: A much larger clone is a single base away; this may be a read error. J is TRBJ1-2 and V is TRBV20-1; D gene unclear. Trimming pared 6 bases from V and 4 bases from J, leaving 15 bases between. The length of the CDR3 is 13 residues. Germline V lookup: CDR1 DFQATT, CDR2 SNEGSKA (reference sequence). The CDR3 coding sequence is TGCAGTGCCTCTGAAAAGGCTTTCTATGGCTACACCTTC. Translated, it gives CSASEKAFYGYTF.

CDR3 sequence: CASRGTGFNQPQHF. The CDR3 DNA reads as TGCGCCAGCAGGGGGACGGGATTCAATCAGCCCCAGCATTTT. The chain recombines TRBV4-1 with TRBJ1-5; TRBD1 is a possible D gene (5 bases). V was cut by 6 bases and J by 3 bases, with 12 bases left in between. CDR1 and CDR2 from the germline V gene are MGHRA and YSYEKL. The CDR3 is made up of 14 amino acids.

This clonotype was seen a handful of times. A read error may explain this, as a much larger clone is one base away. V is TRBV29-1 and J is TRBJ2-7; 8 bases are a match to TRBD2. The CDR3 is made up of 13 amino acids. Germline CDR1 SQVTM, CDR2 ANQGSEA. Germline trimming cut 5 bases from V and 3 bases from J; bases unmatched to any gene: 6. The CDR3 DNA follows: TGCAGCGTTACAGCGGGAGTCGGCTACGAGCAGTACTTC. It is translated as CSVTAGVGYEQYF.

In regard to this clonotype: At one of its ends the junction is not consistent with the germline gene, which may arise from a read error. V is TRBV11-3 and J is TRBJ2-2, with D possibly matching TRBD2 (7 bases). The germline CDR1 and CDR2 sequences are SGHNT and YENEEA. This CDR3 region has 17 residues. The CDR3 protein is CASSPGGGSAYTGELFF. For the CDR3, the DNA is TGTGCCAGCAGCCCGGGCGGGGGCAGCGCGTACACAGGGGAGCTGTTTTTT.

By share of the sample, this clonotype is medium-sized. The chain links TRBV20-1 to TRBJ2-1, with 7 bases lining up with TRBD2. The CDR3 length is 15 residues. The germline V gene encodes CDR1 DFQATT and CDR2 SNEGSKA (reference sequence). J lost 2 bases, V lost 3 bases, and 7 bases had no gene match. CDR3 in amino acids: CSASTAGDTYNEQFF. The CDR3 nucleotides are TGCAGTGCTAGCACGGCGGGAGACACCTACAATGAGCAGTTCTTC.

The rearrangement links TRBV29-1 to TRBJ2-7; 7 bases are shared with TRBD1. The CDR3 extends over 13 amino acids. Germline CDR1 is SQVTM and CDR2 is ANQGSEA. The V and J ends lost 4 bases and 2 bases, in that order; junction bases with no gene match: 5. CDR3 amino acids: CSVGTDRAYEQYF. CDR3 coding DNA: TGCAGCGTTGGTACCGACAGGGCCTACGAGCAGTACTTC.

This clonotype has at least ten counts. The chain combines TRBV7-9 with TRBJ2-1; no definite D call. V lost 5 bases to trimming and J lost 8 bases, with 7 bases between them. The CDR3 length is 11 residues. Germline CDR1 reads SEHNR; CDR2 reads FQNEAQ (reference sequence). CDR3: CASSPMHEQFF. The CDR3 DNA sequence: TGTGCCAGCAGCCCTATGCATGAGCAGTTCTTC.